This T cell receptor (beta chain) emerged from a study of shared T cell receptors in the human thymus. Some clones are missing from TCRdb's copy, which holds only in-frame ones; the method was immunoSEQ multiplex PCR. The sample has under 450,000 clones, around 93% seen once. Material for sequencing was thymocytes. This TCR came from a human donor.

CDR3 in DNA: TGTGCCACCACCTCAAGAGAGACAGGTATGAACACTGAAGCTTTCTTT. The encoded protein is CATTSRETGMNTEAFF. The chain links TRBV15 to TRBJ1-1; the D gene is possibly TRBD1 (6 bases). The V end was cut by 7 bases, the J end by 0 bases, with 18 bases between. Germline V lookup: CDR1 LNHNV, CDR2 YYDKDF (reference sequence). The CDR3 is 16 amino acids.